This TCR beta chain was obtained from a study of T cell responses to AZD1222 COVID-19 vaccine. Findings and caveats of the study: Donors were chiefly white British, with a greater number of females, and clonal diversity was perhaps underestimated. Researchers report vaccine-associated CD4 TCRs spanning spike, with dominance at 160-218 and 743-854. A reported finding is that nearly half of spike-specific TCRs target unmutated variant regions.

In its sample, this clone was seen once. Its antigen is unidentified. Method: immunoSEQ multiplex PCR; TCRdb's copy keeps in-frame clones and lacks some. The sample shows fewer than 120,000 clones, more than 90% of them seen only once. Analysis merged second doses at about 4 or about 12 weeks. In germline, CDR1 is SGDLS, CDR2 YYNGEE. The CDR3 has 17 residues. Between the trimmed V and J ends, which lost 2 bases and 4 bases, there was a span of 20 bases. Sequenced here: peripheral blood, sampled 28 days after the second AZD1222 dose. This sequence joins TRBV9 and TRBJ2-3; D is perhaps TRBD1 or TRBD2 (5 bases each). The receptor was isolated from an adult who received the AZD1222 COVID-19 vaccine. The CDR3 here is CASSVLQGGSPADTQYF. The CDR3 bases are TGTGCCAGCAGCGTCCTTCAGGGCGGGTCACCGGCAGATACGCAGTATTTT. Combining the CDR3 with reference TRBV9 and TRBJ2-3 gives the whole variable domain DSGVTQTPKHLITATGQRVTLRCSPRSGDLSVYWYQQSLDQGLQFLIQYYNGEERAKGNILERFSAQQFPDLHSELNLSSLELGDSALYFCASSVLQGGSPADTQYFGPGTRLTVL.